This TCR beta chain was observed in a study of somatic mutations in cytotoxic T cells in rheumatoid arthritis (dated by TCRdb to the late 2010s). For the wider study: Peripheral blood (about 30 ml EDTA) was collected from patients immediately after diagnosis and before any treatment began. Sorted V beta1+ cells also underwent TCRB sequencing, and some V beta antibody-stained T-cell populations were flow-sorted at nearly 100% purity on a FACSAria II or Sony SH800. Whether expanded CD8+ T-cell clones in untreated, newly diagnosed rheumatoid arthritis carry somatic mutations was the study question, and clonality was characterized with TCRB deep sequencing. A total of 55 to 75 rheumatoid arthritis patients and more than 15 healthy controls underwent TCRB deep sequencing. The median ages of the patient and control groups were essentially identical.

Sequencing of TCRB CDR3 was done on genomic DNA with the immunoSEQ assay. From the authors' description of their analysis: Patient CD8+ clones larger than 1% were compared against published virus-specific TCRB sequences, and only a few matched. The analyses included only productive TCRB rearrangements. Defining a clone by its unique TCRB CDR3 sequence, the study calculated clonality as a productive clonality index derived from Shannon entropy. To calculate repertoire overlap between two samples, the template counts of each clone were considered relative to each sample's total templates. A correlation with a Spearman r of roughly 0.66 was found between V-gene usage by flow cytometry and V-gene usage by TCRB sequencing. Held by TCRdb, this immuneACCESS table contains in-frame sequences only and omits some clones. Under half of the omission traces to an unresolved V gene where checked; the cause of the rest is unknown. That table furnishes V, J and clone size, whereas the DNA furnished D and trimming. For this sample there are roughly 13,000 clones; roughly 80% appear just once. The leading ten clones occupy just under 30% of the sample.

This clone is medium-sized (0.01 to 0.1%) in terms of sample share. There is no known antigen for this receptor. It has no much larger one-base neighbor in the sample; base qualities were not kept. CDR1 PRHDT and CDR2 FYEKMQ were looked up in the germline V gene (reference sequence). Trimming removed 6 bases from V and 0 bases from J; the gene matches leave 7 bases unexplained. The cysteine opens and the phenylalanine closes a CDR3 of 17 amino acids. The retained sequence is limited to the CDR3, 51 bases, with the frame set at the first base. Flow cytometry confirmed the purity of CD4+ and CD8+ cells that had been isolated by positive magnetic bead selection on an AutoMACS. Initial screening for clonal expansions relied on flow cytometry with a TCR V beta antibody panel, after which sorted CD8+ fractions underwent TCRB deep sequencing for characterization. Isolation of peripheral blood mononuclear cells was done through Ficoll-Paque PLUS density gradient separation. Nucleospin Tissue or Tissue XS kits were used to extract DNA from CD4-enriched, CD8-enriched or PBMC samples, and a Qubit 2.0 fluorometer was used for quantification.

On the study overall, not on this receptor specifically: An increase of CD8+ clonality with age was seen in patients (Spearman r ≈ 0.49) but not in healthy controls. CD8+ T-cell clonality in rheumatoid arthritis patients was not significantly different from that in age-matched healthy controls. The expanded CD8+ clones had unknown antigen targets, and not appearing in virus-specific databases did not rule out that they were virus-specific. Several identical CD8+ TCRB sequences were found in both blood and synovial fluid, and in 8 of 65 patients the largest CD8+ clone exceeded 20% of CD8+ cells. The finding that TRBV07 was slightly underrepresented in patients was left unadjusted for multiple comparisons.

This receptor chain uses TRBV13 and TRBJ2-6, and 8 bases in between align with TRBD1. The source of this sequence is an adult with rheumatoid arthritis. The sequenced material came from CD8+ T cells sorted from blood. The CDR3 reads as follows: CASRMTGDNSGANVLTF. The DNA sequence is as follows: TGTGCCAGCAGGATGACAGGGGACAACTCTGGGGCCAACGTCCTGACTTTC.